The next 30 T cell receptor beta chains were all read from a single sample in a study of shared clonotypes between healthy human individuals. Sequencing was performed with immunoSEQ multiplex PCR; in TCRdb, only in-frame clones are kept and a portion is missing. The sample includes about 1.1 million clones, about four fifths seen only once; the top ten take under 0.6%. The material sequenced was memory CD4+ T cells from PBMCs. As to subset: CD45RA-negative fraction. Source of these receptors: a man between 18 and 35 years old in good health. Some clones in this sample may be carry-over from other donors' samples.

The rearrangement uses TRBV10-3 and TRBJ2-2; possibly TRBD1 for D (5 bases). This CDR3 spans 15 amino acids. Deletions cut 8 bases from V and 2 bases from J, with 15 bases between. From germline, CDR1 is ENHRY and CDR2 SYGVKD. The CDR3 here is CAIRLDSTNTGELFF. CDR3 DNA sequence: TGTGCCATCCGCCTAGACAGTACAAACACCGGGGAGCTGTTTTTT.

The V and J genes are TRBV7-6 and TRBJ2-5; no reliable D call. V was trimmed by 1 base and J by 5 bases, leaving 11 bases between them. CDR1 is SGHVS and CDR2 is FNYEAQ in the germline V gene. CDR3 length equals 14 residues. The CDR3 nucleotides are TGTGCCAGCAGCTTAGGGGCCTTTTGGGAGACCCAGTACTTC. Residues: CASSLGAFWETQYF.

This clone was counted only a few times. The chain links TRBV28 to TRBJ1-3; D call uncertain. Germline V gives CDR1 MDHEN, CDR2 SYDVKM. This CDR3 spans 16 amino acids. The V end lost 3 bases, the J end lost 3 bases, and 15 bases lay between the germline ends. The DNA of the CDR3 is TGTGCCAGCAGTTTGCGGCAAACATCATATGGAAACACCATATATTTT. It yields the protein CASSLRQTSYGNTIYF.

The gene calls are TRBV7-2 and TRBJ2-7, with 8 bases that match TRBD2. The ends lost 5 bases at V and 3 bases at J; junction bases unmatched: 3. CDR3 length equals 13 residues. Germline V gives CDR1 SGHTA, CDR2 FQGNSA. The CDR3 region has the DNA TGTGCCAGCAGCCACCGGGGGGGCTACGAGCAGTACTTC. Amino acid sequence: CASSHRGGYEQYF.

There are a few counts of this clone. V is TRBV28 and J is TRBJ2-4; D unclear. Germline assignment: CDR1 MDHEN and CDR2 SYDVKM. This CDR3 has 13 residues. Trimming left V 8 bases short and J 0 bases short, with 8 bases between. CDR3 region: CASSVRAKNIQYF. CDR3 nucleotides: TGTGCCAGCTCAGTGAGAGCCAAAAACATTCAGTACTTC.

As to this clone: At one end the junction does not follow the germline gene, possibly because of a read error. CDR3 in DNA: TGCCCGGAGCTAAGGCTAGGACACAATGAGCAGTTCTTC. It yields the protein CPELRLGHNEQFF. The chain couples TRBV30 to TRBJ2-1; D is unclear. Germline V gives CDR1 GTSNPN, CDR2 SVGIG (reference sequence). The CDR3 is 13 residues long.

The chain links TRBV5-1 to TRBJ2-5; the match to TRBD1 covers 7 bases. The CDR3 has 16 amino acids. Germline CDR1 SGHRS, CDR2 YFSETQ. After removal of 0 bases from V and 5 bases from J, the junction contained 10 bases not matched to a gene. CDR3 sequence (DNA): TGCGCCAGCAGCTTGGCGGGACAGACGTTGAGGGAGACCCAGTACTTC. It yields the protein CASSLAGQTLRETQYF.

This clone was detected many times. V gene TRBV11-2 combines with J gene TRBJ2-5; no clear D gene. The CDR3 extends over 12 amino acids. In germline, CDR1 is SGHAT, CDR2 FQNNGV. V dropped 3 bases and J dropped 5 bases, with 7 bases sitting between them. Written as DNA, the CDR3 is TGTGCCAGCAGCTTTGCTTGGGAGACCCAGTACTTC. Amino acid sequence: CASSFAWETQYF. The complete variable domain, with remaining parts taken from reference TRBV11-2 and TRBJ2-5, reads EAGVAQSPRYKIIEKRQSVAFWCNPISGHATLYWYQQILGQGPKLLIQFQNNGVVDDSQLPKDRFSAERLKGVDSTLKIQPAKLEDSAVYLCASSFAWETQYFGPGTRLLVL.

The CDR3, as DNA: TGTGCCAGCAGTGCAAATGGGAAGGGAGAGACCCAGTACTTC. Its protein is CASSANGKGETQYF. This chain links TRBV2 with TRBJ2-5; D is undetermined. Trimming removed 4 bases at V and 4 bases at J, with 13 bases between. The length of the CDR3 is 14 residues. CDR1 is SNHLY, CDR2 FYNNEI, per germline.

Comment on this clone: A far larger clone is a single base away, which makes a read error likely. The chain has TRBV19 and TRBJ2-5, with a tentative D call TRBD2 (6 bases). The CDR3 totals 13 residues. Germline V gives CDR1 LNHDA, CDR2 SQIVND (reference sequence). The CDR3 bases are TGTGCCAGTAGGCGCGGGGCCAAAGAGGCCCAGTACTTC. Translated: CASRRGAKEAQYF.

This rearrangement joins TRBV6-6 to TRBJ1-2; weak D call: TRBD1 (6 bases). This CDR3 is 14 amino acids long. Germline lookup yields CDR1 MNHNY and CDR2 SVGAGI (reference sequence). Between the trimmed V and J ends, which lost 8 bases and 8 bases, there was a span of 21 bases. This CDR3 reads CASLMDSQDSGYTF. The CDR3 DNA is TGTGCCAGCTTAATGGACAGCCAAGACTCCGGCTACACCTTC.

The rearrangement links TRBV5-1 to TRBJ2-1, with D uncertain. V shed 0 bases and J shed 3 bases, with 4 bases lying between them. The CDR3 length is 13 residues. Germline V gives CDR1 SGHRS, CDR2 YFSETQ. CDR3 in amino acids: CASSLVSYNEQFF. The CDR3 DNA reads as TGCGCCAGCAGCTTGGTCAGCTACAATGAGCAGTTCTTC.

The chain combines TRBV6-1 with TRBJ1-5; 8 nucleotides match TRBD1. The CDR3 is made up of 14 amino acids. The junction had 4 bases not matched to a gene; V was cut back by 7 bases and J by 2 bases. CDR1 is MNHNS, CDR2 SASEGT, per germline. The CDR3 region is CASIIQGGNQPQHF. CDR3 sequence (DNA): TGTGCCAGCATCATACAGGGGGGCAATCAGCCCCAGCATTTT.

The chain couples TRBV5-1 to TRBJ2-7; 12 bases agree with TRBD1. CDR1 and CDR2 from the germline V gene are SGHRS and YFSETQ. The CDR3 loop spans 16 amino acids. V dropped 0 bases and J dropped 6; count of bases not matched to a gene: 7. The CDR3 DNA sequence: TGCGCCAGCAGCTTGGCCGGGACAGGGGGCTCCATCGAGCAGTACTTC. Amino acids: CASSLAGTGGSIEQYF. The full variable domain, with the rest looked up from reference TRBV5-1 and TRBJ2-7, is KAGVTQTPRYLIKTRGQQVTLSCSPISGHRSVSWYQQTPGQGLQFLFEYFSETQRNKGNFPGRFSGRQFSNSRSEMNVSTLELGDSALYLCASSLAGTGGSIEQYFGPGTRLTVT.

The V gene is TRBV6-6, the J gene TRBJ2-3; weak D call: TRBD2 (6 bases). Germline V gene sequence: CDR1 MNHNY, CDR2 SVGAGI (reference sequence). The CDR3 loop spans 15 amino acids. V gave up 6 bases and J gave up 5 bases, with 18 bases separating them. The CDR3 sequence: CASSPLREVKDTQYF. CDR3 bases: TGTGCCAGCAGCCCCCTGAGGGAGGTTAAAGATACGCAGTATTTT.

This clone was observed once. At the DNA level, this CDR3 is encoded by other sequences in the same sample as well. The chain combines TRBV18 with TRBJ1-4; TRBD1 matches at 7 bases. Unmatched junction bases numbered 1, after V lost 4 bases and J lost 2 bases. Germline CDR1 reads KGHSH; CDR2 reads LQKENI. The CDR3 is made up of 14 amino acids. CDR3 region: CASSRQGTNEKLFF. DNA for the CDR3: TGTGCCAGCTCACGACAGGGTACTAATGAAAAACTGTTTTTT.

The V and J genes are TRBV6-6 and TRBJ1-1; D is unclear. The CDR3 loop spans 14 amino acids. The germline V gene has CDR1 MNHNY and CDR2 SVGAGI (reference sequence). Trimming left V 7 bases short and J 5 bases short, with 17 bases between. CDR3 nucleotides: TGTGCCAGCACTGACGGGAACCTAGATACTGAAGCTTTCTTT. It specifies CASTDGNLDTEAFF.

The sample holds one count of this clone. The rearrangement links TRBV7-2 to TRBJ2-7; D gene ambiguous. The V and J ends lost 4 bases and 0 bases respectively, with 10 bases between them. Germline CDR1 and CDR2: SGHTA and FQGNSA. This CDR3 is 14 amino acids long. The CDR3 here is CASSSATSSYEQYF. The CDR3, as DNA: TGTGCCAGCAGCTCCGCGACCAGCTCCTACGAGCAGTACTTC.

This chain links TRBV9 with TRBJ1-1; D gene ambiguous. Trimming took off 0 bases at V and 1 base at J, with 7 bases between the two ends. This CDR3 region has 14 residues. Germline V gene lookup returns CDR1 SGDLS and CDR2 YYNGEE. CDR3 amino acids: CASSVDPANTEAFF. Written as DNA, the CDR3 is TGTGCCAGCAGCGTAGACCCAGCGAACACTGAAGCTTTCTTT. Drawing the rest from reference TRBV9 and TRBJ1-1, the complete variable domain is DSGVTQTPKHLITATGQRVTLRCSPRSGDLSVYWYQQSLDQGLQFLIQYYNGEERAKGNILERFSAQQFPDLHSELNLSSLELGDSALYFCASSVDPANTEAFFGQGTRLTVV.

The chain carries TRBV7-3 and TRBJ2-2, with D possibly matching TRBD2 (5 bases). The ends were cut back, 2 bases at V and 6 bases at J, with 19 bases in the middle. Looked up from germline, CDR1 is SGHTA and CDR2 is FQGTGA. The CDR3 covers 17 residues. CDR3 loop: CASSLEGLAVGSGELFF. The CDR3, as DNA: TGTGCCAGCAGCTTAGAGGGCCTGGCTGTGGGGTCCGGGGAGCTGTTTTTT.

Concerning this clone itself: Other DNA variants within this sample encode the same CDR3. The chain recombines TRBV5-1 with TRBJ1-1; D is ambiguous. V lost 2 bases and J 0 bases, leaving 5 bases between the germline ends. Germline V gene sequence: CDR1 SGHRS, CDR2 YFSETQ. The CDR3 has 13 amino acids. The CDR3: CASSFSVNTEAFF. The CDR3 DNA reads TGCGCCAGCAGCTTTTCCGTGAACACTGAAGCTTTCTTT.

The genes are TRBV7-9 and TRBJ2-3; D remains unclear. Per the germline V gene, CDR1 is SEHNR and CDR2 is FQNEAQ (reference sequence). Trimming cost V 3 bases and J 0 bases, with 10 bases left between them. This CDR3 has 15 amino acids. The chain's CDR3 is CASSFWPASTDTQYF. The CDR3 DNA is TGTGCCAGCAGCTTTTGGCCAGCTAGCACAGATACGCAGTATTTT. Full variable domain (missing parts from reference TRBV7-9 and TRBJ2-3): DTGVSQNPRHKITKRGQNVTFRCDPISEHNRLYWYRQTLGQGPEFLTYFQNEAQLEKSRLLSDRFSAERPKGSFSTLEIQRTEQGDSAMYLCASSFWPASTDTQYFGPGTRLTVL.

The gene calls are TRBV10-3 and TRBJ2-2; D not resolved. Germline V gene lookup returns CDR1 ENHRY and CDR2 SYGVKD. V lost 2 bases and J 0 bases, leaving 10 bases between the germline ends. This CDR3 region has 16 residues. Here the CDR3 DNA reads TGTGCCATCAGTGAGCTATCTCCTGCGAACACCGGGGAGCTGTTTTTT. Translating gives CAISELSPANTGELFF.

V usage is TRBV6-6 and J usage is TRBJ2-7; TRBD1 matches at 9 bases. From germline, CDR1 is MNHNY and CDR2 SVGAGI (reference sequence). The CDR3 has 15 residues. V lost 6 bases, J lost 1 base, and 7 bases stayed unmatched. CDR3 nucleotide sequence: TGTGCCAGCAGACAAGCCGGGACAGGGTCCTACGAGCAGTACTTC. Its protein product is CASRQAGTGSYEQYF.

CDR3 DNA: TGCGCCAGCAGCCAAGTATCCGGGACAGGGGGCAACGAGCAGTACTTC. Translation gives CASSQVSGTGGNEQYF. The V call is TRBV4-3, the J call TRBJ2-7, with 12 bases matching TRBD1. The CDR3 has 16 residues. Germline V lookup: CDR1 LGHNA, CDR2 YSLEER. The trim removed 1 base at V and 5 bases at J, leaving 6 bases unmatched.

The chain combines TRBV7-2 with TRBJ2-5, with D possibly matching TRBD2 (5 bases). Germline V gives CDR1 SGHTA, CDR2 FQGNSA. V lost 5 bases and J lost 3, with 16 bases in between. The CDR3 is 15 residues long. CDR3 sequence: CASSNQWSREETQYF. CDR3 sequence (DNA): TGTGCCAGCAGCAACCAGTGGTCGCGGGAAGAGACCCAGTACTTC.

Points on this clone: This could be a read error, since a much larger clone is one nucleotide away. This rearrangement joins TRBV27 to TRBJ1-4; 7 nucleotides line up with TRBD1. With V trimmed by 5 bases and J by 7 bases, 7 bases remained unmatched. This CDR3 is built from 14 residues. Per germline, CDR1 MNHEY and CDR2 SMNVEV (reference sequence). The CDR3 is CASSLNQGGEKLFF. DNA of the CDR3: TGTGCCAGCAGTCTCAATCAGGGGGGTGAAAAACTGTTTTTT.

The CDR3 DNA follows: TGTGCCAGCAGCGTAGGTTGGGAAAACGAGCAGTACTTC. It is translated as CASSVGWENEQYF. The chain uses TRBV9 and TRBJ2-7; D is unresolved. This CDR3 comprises 13 residues. Germline values: CDR1 SGDLS, CDR2 YYNGEE. V was cut by 0 bases and J by 5 bases, with 9 bases left in between.

This clone was observed once. V usage is TRBV27 and J usage is TRBJ2-3, with 8 nucleotides matching TRBD2. The CDR3 has 13 amino acids. Trimming at V came to 4 bases and at J to 8 bases, leaving 5 bases not matched to a gene. Germline assignment: CDR1 MNHEY and CDR2 SMNVEV (reference sequence). The CDR3 here is CASSSGGSGTQYF. CDR3 bases: TGTGCCAGCAGTTCGGGGGGGTCTGGTACGCAGTATTTT.

The chain combines TRBV10-3 with TRBJ2-2; the D gene is possibly TRBD2 (6 bases). Germline V lookup: CDR1 ENHRY, CDR2 SYGVKD. V was clipped by 7 bases and J by 5 bases, with 20 bases between them. CDR3 size: 16 residues. This CDR3 reads CAINPSVGGWTGELFF. CDR3 DNA sequence: TGTGCCATCAACCCGTCGGTAGGAGGGTGGACCGGGGAGCTGTTTTTT.